The rows below give T cell receptor beta chains drawn from one sample of a study of memory CD4+ T cells and cytomegalovirus serostatus. Some clones are missing from TCRdb's copy, which holds only in-frame ones; the method was immunoSEQ multiplex PCR. The data show tens of thousands of clones, about four fifths seen once. The sample was memory CD4+ T cells from blood. All receptors come from an adult in good health and CMV-seronegative. Each CDR3 is given with its conserved first and last residue. A D gene is named only where the DNA matches it firmly. Clone size, where shown, is once, few, many, or a class for clones that have expanded.

j_call v_call d_call clone_size cdr3_aa cdr3_nt
TRBJ1-1 TRBV5-1 . . CASSLAWVSGARGTEAFF TGCGCCAGCAGCTTGGCGTGGGTTTCAGGTGCTAGAGGGACTGAAGCTTTCTTT
TRBJ2-5 TRBV5-1 TRBD2 . CASSGGLAGETQYF TGCGCCAGCAGCGGTGGACTAGCCGGAGAGACCCAGTACTTC
TRBJ2-5 TRBV29-1 TRBD1 . CSVNKQGAETQYF TGCAGCGTTAACAAACAGGGGGCAGAGACCCAGTACTTC
TRBJ1-2 TRBV21-1 . few CASSPMTGAGAWDGYTF TGTGCCAGCAGCCCCATGACAGGGGCCGGCGCGTGGGATGGCTACACCTTC
TRBJ2-1 TRBV7-7 . . CASSLSQGRYNEQFF TGTGCTAGCAGCTTATCTCAGGGTCGCTACAATGAGCAGTTCTTC
TRBJ1-5 TRBV5-8 TRBD1 . CASSAGQTINQPQHF TGTGCCAGCAGCGCGGGACAGACGATCAATCAGCCCCAGCATTTT
TRBJ2-7 TRBV6-6 . . CASRAAAYRVTYEQYF TGTGCCAGCAGAGCTGCGGCATATCGGGTTACCTACGAGCAGTACTTC
TRBJ1-1 TRBV28 . . CASSGLQNTEAFF TGTGCCAGCAGCGGTCTCCAAAACACTGAAGCTTTCTTT
TRBJ1-5 TRBV15 . . CATSRDFGGNQPQHF TGTGCCACCAGCAGAGATTTTGGAGGAAATCAGCCCCAGCATTTT
TRBJ1-1 TRBV19 . . CASSIDRNTEAFF TGTGCCAGTAGTATTGACAGGAACACTGAAGCTTTCTTT
TRBJ2-7 TRBV6-5 . . CASSYQQAYEQYF TGTGCCAGCAGTTACCAACAGGCTTACGAGCAGTACTTC
TRBJ1-5 TRBV10-3 . . CAISESTQGNQPQHF TGTGCCATCAGTGAGTCGACTCAAGGCAATCAGCCCCAGCATTTT
TRBJ1-4 TRBV7-9 TRBD1 . CASSLTGPTEKLFF TGTGCCAGCAGCTTGACAGGGCCAACTGAAAAACTGTTTTTT
TRBJ2-5 TRBV5-1 . . CASRTGPSVGTQYF TGCGCCAGCAGAACTGGGCCCAGCGTCGGGACCCAGTACTTC
TRBJ1-5 TRBV4-2 . . CASSHDAGQLNQPQHF TGTGCCAGCAGCCACGATGCAGGACAGCTCAATCAGCCCCAGCATTTT
TRBJ1-4 TRBV5-1 . . CASSFDTYNEKLFF TGCGCCAGCAGCTTTGACACCTATAATGAAAAACTGTTTTTT
TRBJ2-3 TRBV5-1 TRBD2 . CASSLVAGEDTQYF TGCGCCAGCAGCTTGGTAGCGGGGGAGGATACGCAGTATTTT
TRBJ2-5 TRBV10-3 . . CATTHGLGQETQYF TGTGCCACTACTCACGGATTGGGACAAGAGACCCAGTACTTC
TRBJ1-6 TRBV18 . . CASSSSGGSYNSPLHF TGTGCCAGCTCCTCGTCCGGTGGCTCCTATAATTCACCCCTCCACTTT
TRBJ2-7 TRBV20-1 . . CSAGTTYEQYF TGCAGTGCTGGCACTACCTACGAGCAGTACTTC
TRBJ1-1 TRBV19 . . CASKLSDTEAFF TGTGCCAGTAAGCTGTCGGACACTGAAGCTTTCTTT
TRBJ1-1 TRBV7-2 TRBD1 few CASSWDRGRGTEAFF TGTGCCAGCAGCTGGGACAGGGGGCGAGGGACTGAAGCTTTCTTT